A selection of T cell receptor beta chains follows, all from one sample in a study of shared clonotypes between healthy human individuals. Using immunoSEQ multiplex PCR, the repertoire was profiled, and TCRdb retains in-frame clones only, with some absent. The repertoire includes some 2.1 million clones, 85% to 95% of them detected once, and more than 0.1% sits in the top ten. Sequencing was performed on naive CD4+ T cells sorted from blood. Receptor source: a man younger than 35 in good health. Both conserved end residues are part of each CDR3. The order of the fields is J gene, clone size, V gene, D gene, CDR3 protein. The D gene is left open where the match is weak. Size is stated for part of the rows, as once, few or many counts, or as a class when the clone is expanded.

j_gene: TRBJ2-3; abundance: -; v_gene: TRBV20-1; d_gene: -; CDR3aa: CSASLPDTQYF
j_gene: TRBJ2-1; abundance: -; v_gene: TRBV7-2; d_gene: -; CDR3aa: CASRRDRFKFF
j_gene: TRBJ2-2; abundance: -; v_gene: TRBV7-9; d_gene: -; CDR3aa: CASRVQPGGELFF
j_gene: TRBJ2-5; abundance: -; v_gene: TRBV13; d_gene: TRBD2; CDR3aa: CASSLIKLAGVTILKETQYF
j_gene: TRBJ2-5; abundance: -; v_gene: TRBV5-1; d_gene: -; CDR3aa: CASSLDWEETQYF
j_gene: TRBJ2-2; abundance: -; v_gene: TRBV9; d_gene: -; CDR3aa: CASSAAGAGTGELFF
j_gene: TRBJ2-5; abundance: -; v_gene: TRBV4-1; d_gene: -; CDR3aa: CASSQESAAGETQYF
j_gene: TRBJ1-1; abundance: once; v_gene: TRBV29-1; d_gene: -; CDR3aa: CSVVRGVNTEAFF
j_gene: TRBJ2-7; abundance: -; v_gene: TRBV2; d_gene: TRBD2; CDR3aa: CASILAGDEQYF
j_gene: TRBJ1-1; abundance: -; v_gene: TRBV10-1; d_gene: -; CDR3aa: CASSSNTRNTEAFF
j_gene: TRBJ2-3; abundance: -; v_gene: TRBV7-9; d_gene: -; CDR3aa: CASSPTTASRTFSTDTQYF
j_gene: TRBJ2-7; abundance: -; v_gene: TRBV6-1; d_gene: -; CDR3aa: CASNLDNASGEQYF
j_gene: TRBJ2-7; abundance: -; v_gene: TRBV10-3; d_gene: -; CDR3aa: CAISESTRNYEQYF
j_gene: TRBJ2-5; abundance: -; v_gene: TRBV6-5; d_gene: TRBD1; CDR3aa: CASSFTGGGETQYF
j_gene: TRBJ2-2; abundance: -; v_gene: TRBV5-4; d_gene: -; CDR3aa: CASSPFQGLLNTGELFF
j_gene: TRBJ2-5; abundance: -; v_gene: TRBV18; d_gene: -; CDR3aa: CASSVTRGTVQETQYF
j_gene: TRBJ2-3; abundance: -; v_gene: TRBV18; d_gene: TRBD2; CDR3aa: CASSPSGGSTDTQYF
j_gene: TRBJ1-3; abundance: -; v_gene: TRBV4-1; d_gene: -; CDR3aa: CASSQWRGETIYF
j_gene: TRBJ1-2; abundance: -; v_gene: TRBV2; d_gene: -; CDR3aa: CASSDNGYTF
j_gene: TRBJ1-3; abundance: -; v_gene: TRBV18; d_gene: TRBD1; CDR3aa: CASSPGQGIGNTIYF
j_gene: TRBJ2-1; abundance: -; v_gene: TRBV12-1; d_gene: -; CDR3aa: CASSPPTSGRYNEQFF
j_gene: TRBJ1-2; abundance: -; v_gene: TRBV7-8; d_gene: -; CDR3aa: CASSRIGGGTYGYTF
j_gene: TRBJ1-2; abundance: -; v_gene: TRBV7-9; d_gene: TRBD1; CDR3aa: CASSPGQGAYGYTF
j_gene: TRBJ1-3; abundance: -; v_gene: TRBV7-8; d_gene: -; CDR3aa: CASSYEGSSGNTIYF
j_gene: TRBJ2-5; abundance: -; v_gene: TRBV30; d_gene: TRBD2; CDR3aa: CAWGREETQYF
j_gene: TRBJ2-5; abundance: -; v_gene: TRBV4-1; d_gene: -; CDR3aa: CASSQRGFQETQYF
j_gene: TRBJ2-7; abundance: -; v_gene: TRBV28; d_gene: -; CDR3aa: CASSSTPGAVYEQYF
j_gene: TRBJ1-3; abundance: -; v_gene: TRBV28; d_gene: -; CDR3aa: CASSFMLVPSGNTIYF
j_gene: TRBJ1-1; abundance: -; v_gene: TRBV5-1; d_gene: -; CDR3aa: CASSSQSHLNTEAFF
j_gene: TRBJ2-7; abundance: -; v_gene: TRBV6-1; d_gene: TRBD2; CDR3aa: CASSATSGKVYEQYF
j_gene: TRBJ2-5; abundance: -; v_gene: TRBV18; d_gene: TRBD2; CDR3aa: CASSPPRGTSGLQETQYF
j_gene: TRBJ2-3; abundance: -; v_gene: TRBV7-2; d_gene: TRBD2; CDR3aa: CASSPGRARSTDTQYF
j_gene: TRBJ2-3; abundance: -; v_gene: TRBV7-9; d_gene: -; CDR3aa: CASSPRLRGLREDTQYF
j_gene: TRBJ2-7; abundance: -; v_gene: TRBV7-2; d_gene: -; CDR3aa: CASSLTGSPGAEQYF
j_gene: TRBJ2-7; abundance: -; v_gene: TRBV7-2; d_gene: -; CDR3aa: CASSLGARRYEQYF
j_gene: TRBJ2-7; abundance: -; v_gene: TRBV27; d_gene: -; CDR3aa: CASSLKGNEQYF
j_gene: TRBJ2-5; abundance: -; v_gene: TRBV18; d_gene: TRBD2; CDR3aa: CASSPGRGETQYF
j_gene: TRBJ2-4; abundance: -; v_gene: TRBV2; d_gene: TRBD1; CDR3aa: CASSGDRVGNIQYF
j_gene: TRBJ1-4; abundance: -; v_gene: TRBV7-2; d_gene: -; CDR3aa: CASSLGGRGLKEKLFF
j_gene: TRBJ1-3; abundance: -; v_gene: TRBV9; d_gene: -; CDR3aa: CASSGRIQAGNTIYF
j_gene: TRBJ1-1; abundance: once; v_gene: TRBV9; d_gene: -; CDR3aa: CASSVTGADTEAFF
j_gene: TRBJ2-1; abundance: -; v_gene: TRBV6-5; d_gene: -; CDR3aa: CASSYSGRGPQNEQFF
j_gene: TRBJ2-1; abundance: -; v_gene: TRBV7-8; d_gene: TRBD2; CDR3aa: CASSSRGKVGGSNNEQFF
j_gene: TRBJ2-7; abundance: once; v_gene: TRBV18; d_gene: -; CDR3aa: CASSPAMVGLPTYEQYF
j_gene: TRBJ1-2; abundance: -; v_gene: TRBV4-3; d_gene: TRBD1; CDR3aa: CASSQDPGQGAWGYTF
j_gene: TRBJ2-1; abundance: -; v_gene: TRBV9; d_gene: TRBD2; CDR3aa: CASSVSGRSSYNEQFF
j_gene: TRBJ2-1; abundance: -; v_gene: TRBV29-1; d_gene: -; CDR3aa: CSVDLVGKLNEQFF
j_gene: TRBJ1-3; abundance: -; v_gene: TRBV18; d_gene: -; CDR3aa: CASSPEGSGNTIYF
j_gene: TRBJ1-2; abundance: -; v_gene: TRBV9; d_gene: -; CDR3aa: CASSVAWGQDGYTF
j_gene: TRBJ1-2; abundance: once; v_gene: TRBV29-1; d_gene: -; CDR3aa: CSVFSGVYGYTF
j_gene: TRBJ1-2; abundance: -; v_gene: TRBV5-1; d_gene: -; CDR3aa: CASSLSPRGDYGYTF